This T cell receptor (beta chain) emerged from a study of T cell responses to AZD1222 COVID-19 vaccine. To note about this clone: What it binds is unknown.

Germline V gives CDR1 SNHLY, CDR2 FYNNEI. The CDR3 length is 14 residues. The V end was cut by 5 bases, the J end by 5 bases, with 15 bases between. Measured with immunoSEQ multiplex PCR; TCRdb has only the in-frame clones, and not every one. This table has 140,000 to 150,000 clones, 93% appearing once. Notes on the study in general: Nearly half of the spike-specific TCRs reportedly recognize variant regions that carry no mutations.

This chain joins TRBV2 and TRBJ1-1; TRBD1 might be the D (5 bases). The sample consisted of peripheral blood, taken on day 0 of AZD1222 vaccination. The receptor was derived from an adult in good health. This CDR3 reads CASSKGVVGTEAFF. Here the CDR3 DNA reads TGTGCCAGCAGTAAAGGGGTGGTCGGGACTGAAGCTTTCTTT.